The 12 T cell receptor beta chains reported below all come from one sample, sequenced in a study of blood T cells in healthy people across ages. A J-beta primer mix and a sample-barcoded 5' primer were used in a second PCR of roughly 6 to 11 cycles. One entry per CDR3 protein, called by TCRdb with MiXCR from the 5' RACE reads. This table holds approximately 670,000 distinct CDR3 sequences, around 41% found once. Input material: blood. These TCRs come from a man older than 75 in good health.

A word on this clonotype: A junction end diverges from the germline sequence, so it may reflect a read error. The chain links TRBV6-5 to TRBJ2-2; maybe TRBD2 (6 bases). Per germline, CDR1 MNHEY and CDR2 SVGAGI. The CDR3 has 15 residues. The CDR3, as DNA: TGTGCCAGCAGGGCAAGCGGAGGGAACACCGGGGGGCTGTTTTTT. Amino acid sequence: CASRASGGNTGGLFF.

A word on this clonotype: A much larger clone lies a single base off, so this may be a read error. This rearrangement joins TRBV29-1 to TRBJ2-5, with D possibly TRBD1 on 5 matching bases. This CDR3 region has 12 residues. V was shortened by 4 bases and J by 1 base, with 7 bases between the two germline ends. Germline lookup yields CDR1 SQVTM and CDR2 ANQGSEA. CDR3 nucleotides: TGCAGCGTTGGGACATTCCAAGAGACCCAGTACTTC. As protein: CSVGTFQETQYF.

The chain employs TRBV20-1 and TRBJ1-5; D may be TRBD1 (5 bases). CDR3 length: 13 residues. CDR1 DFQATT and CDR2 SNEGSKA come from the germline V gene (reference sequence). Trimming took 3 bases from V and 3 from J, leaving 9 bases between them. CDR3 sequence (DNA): TGCAGTGCTAGGTGGGGACTCAATCAGCCCCAGCATTTT. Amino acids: CSARWGLNQPQHF.

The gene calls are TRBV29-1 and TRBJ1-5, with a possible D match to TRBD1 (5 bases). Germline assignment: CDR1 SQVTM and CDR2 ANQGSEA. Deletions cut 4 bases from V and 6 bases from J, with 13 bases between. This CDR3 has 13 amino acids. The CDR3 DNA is TGCAGCGTTGGTGGTGGGGCTGGTCAGCCCCAGCATTTT. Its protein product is CSVGGGAGQPQHF.

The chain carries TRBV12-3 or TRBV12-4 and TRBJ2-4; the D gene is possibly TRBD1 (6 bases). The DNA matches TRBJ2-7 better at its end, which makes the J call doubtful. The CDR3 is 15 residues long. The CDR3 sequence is CASSFQGSLIYEQYF. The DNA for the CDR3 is TGTGCCAGCAGTTTTCAGGGGTCCCTTATTTACGAGCAGTACTTC.

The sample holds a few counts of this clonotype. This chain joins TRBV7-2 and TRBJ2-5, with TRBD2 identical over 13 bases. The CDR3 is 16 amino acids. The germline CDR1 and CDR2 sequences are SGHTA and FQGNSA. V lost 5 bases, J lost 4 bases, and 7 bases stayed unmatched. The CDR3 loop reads CASSTPTSGGRETQYF. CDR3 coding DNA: TGTGCCAGCAGCACCCCGACTAGCGGGGGGCGAGAGACCCAGTACTTC.

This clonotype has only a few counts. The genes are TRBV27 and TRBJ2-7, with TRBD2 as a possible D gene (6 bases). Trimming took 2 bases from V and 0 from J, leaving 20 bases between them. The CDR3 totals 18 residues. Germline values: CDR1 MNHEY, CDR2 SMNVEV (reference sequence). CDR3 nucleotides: TGTGCCAGCAGTTTAGACCCCCCGCTAGCGCGGAGCTCCTACGAGCAGTACTTC. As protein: CASSLDPPLARSSYEQYF.

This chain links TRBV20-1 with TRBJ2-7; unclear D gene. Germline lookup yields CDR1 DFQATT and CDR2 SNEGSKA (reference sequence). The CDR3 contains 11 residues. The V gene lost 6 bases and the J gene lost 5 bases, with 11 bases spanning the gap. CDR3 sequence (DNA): TGCAGTGCCGACCCGGGCCACGAGCAGTACTTC. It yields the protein CSADPGHEQYF.

The CDR3 DNA is TGCGCCAGCAGCTTGGGCAGGGGCGCTGAAGCTTTCTTT. Amino acid sequence: CASSLGRGAEAFF. The V gene is TRBV5-1, the J gene TRBJ1-1; perhaps TRBD1 as D (6 bases). The CDR3 is 13 residues long. Trimming stripped 0 bases from V and 6 bases from J, with 9 bases between. CDR1 SGHRS and CDR2 YFSETQ come from the germline V gene.

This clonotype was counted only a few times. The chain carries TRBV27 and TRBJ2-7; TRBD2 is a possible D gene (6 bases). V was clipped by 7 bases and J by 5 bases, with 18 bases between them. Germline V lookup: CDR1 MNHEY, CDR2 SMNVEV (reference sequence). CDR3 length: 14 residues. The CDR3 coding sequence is TGTGCCAGCACCCAAAGGCGGGGCGGGGACGAGCAGTACTTC. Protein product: CASTQRRGGDEQYF.

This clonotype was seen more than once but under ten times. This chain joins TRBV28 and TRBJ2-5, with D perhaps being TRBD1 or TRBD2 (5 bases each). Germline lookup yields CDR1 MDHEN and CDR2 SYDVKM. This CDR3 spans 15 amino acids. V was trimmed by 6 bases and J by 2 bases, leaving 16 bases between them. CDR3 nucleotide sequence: TGTGCCAGCAGACCTCCGGGGACGGAACAAGAGACCCAGTACTTC. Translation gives CASRPPGTEQETQYF.

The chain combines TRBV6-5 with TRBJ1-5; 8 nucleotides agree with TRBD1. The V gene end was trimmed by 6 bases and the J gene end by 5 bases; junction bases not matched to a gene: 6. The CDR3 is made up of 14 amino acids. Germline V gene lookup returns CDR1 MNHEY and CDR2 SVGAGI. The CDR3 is CASSRGQGDQPQHF. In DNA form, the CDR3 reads TGTGCCAGCAGCCGCGGACAGGGAGATCAGCCCCAGCATTTT.